These T cell receptor beta chains were read from a single sample in a study of glioma-infiltrating T cells. MiXCR, run by TCRdb on the multiplex PCR reads, gives a single entry per CDR3 protein. The repertoire holds around 190,000 distinct CDR3 sequences, with around 45% as singletons. Sequences were obtained from glioma tissue, nonneoplastic brain tissue, or PBMCs (not recorded which). Source of these receptors: a human donor with low-grade glioma or glioblastoma, undergoing nonglioma brain surgery, or in good health (not recorded which). CDR3s include the opening cysteine and the closing phenylalanine or tryptophan.

>TRBV3-1|TRBJ2-1
CASSQEPAGKRNEQFF
>TRBV25-1|TRBJ2-7
CASRDLNHEQYF
>TRBV14|TRBJ2-3
CASSLGQEPSTDTQYF
>TRBV9|TRBJ1-1
CASSAGVPNTEAFF
>TRBV4-2|TRBJ1-5
CASSQEGGRDGQPQHF
>TRBV19|TRBJ2-5
CASSIASEETQYF
>TRBV19|TRBJ2-1
CASSIDQRLGGNNEEFF
>TRBV29-1|TRBJ2-5
CSVIEQETQYF
>TRBV28|TRBJ2-5
CASSLSDSGRAGGTQYF
>TRBV28|TRBJ1-5
CASTAPGLVNQPQHF